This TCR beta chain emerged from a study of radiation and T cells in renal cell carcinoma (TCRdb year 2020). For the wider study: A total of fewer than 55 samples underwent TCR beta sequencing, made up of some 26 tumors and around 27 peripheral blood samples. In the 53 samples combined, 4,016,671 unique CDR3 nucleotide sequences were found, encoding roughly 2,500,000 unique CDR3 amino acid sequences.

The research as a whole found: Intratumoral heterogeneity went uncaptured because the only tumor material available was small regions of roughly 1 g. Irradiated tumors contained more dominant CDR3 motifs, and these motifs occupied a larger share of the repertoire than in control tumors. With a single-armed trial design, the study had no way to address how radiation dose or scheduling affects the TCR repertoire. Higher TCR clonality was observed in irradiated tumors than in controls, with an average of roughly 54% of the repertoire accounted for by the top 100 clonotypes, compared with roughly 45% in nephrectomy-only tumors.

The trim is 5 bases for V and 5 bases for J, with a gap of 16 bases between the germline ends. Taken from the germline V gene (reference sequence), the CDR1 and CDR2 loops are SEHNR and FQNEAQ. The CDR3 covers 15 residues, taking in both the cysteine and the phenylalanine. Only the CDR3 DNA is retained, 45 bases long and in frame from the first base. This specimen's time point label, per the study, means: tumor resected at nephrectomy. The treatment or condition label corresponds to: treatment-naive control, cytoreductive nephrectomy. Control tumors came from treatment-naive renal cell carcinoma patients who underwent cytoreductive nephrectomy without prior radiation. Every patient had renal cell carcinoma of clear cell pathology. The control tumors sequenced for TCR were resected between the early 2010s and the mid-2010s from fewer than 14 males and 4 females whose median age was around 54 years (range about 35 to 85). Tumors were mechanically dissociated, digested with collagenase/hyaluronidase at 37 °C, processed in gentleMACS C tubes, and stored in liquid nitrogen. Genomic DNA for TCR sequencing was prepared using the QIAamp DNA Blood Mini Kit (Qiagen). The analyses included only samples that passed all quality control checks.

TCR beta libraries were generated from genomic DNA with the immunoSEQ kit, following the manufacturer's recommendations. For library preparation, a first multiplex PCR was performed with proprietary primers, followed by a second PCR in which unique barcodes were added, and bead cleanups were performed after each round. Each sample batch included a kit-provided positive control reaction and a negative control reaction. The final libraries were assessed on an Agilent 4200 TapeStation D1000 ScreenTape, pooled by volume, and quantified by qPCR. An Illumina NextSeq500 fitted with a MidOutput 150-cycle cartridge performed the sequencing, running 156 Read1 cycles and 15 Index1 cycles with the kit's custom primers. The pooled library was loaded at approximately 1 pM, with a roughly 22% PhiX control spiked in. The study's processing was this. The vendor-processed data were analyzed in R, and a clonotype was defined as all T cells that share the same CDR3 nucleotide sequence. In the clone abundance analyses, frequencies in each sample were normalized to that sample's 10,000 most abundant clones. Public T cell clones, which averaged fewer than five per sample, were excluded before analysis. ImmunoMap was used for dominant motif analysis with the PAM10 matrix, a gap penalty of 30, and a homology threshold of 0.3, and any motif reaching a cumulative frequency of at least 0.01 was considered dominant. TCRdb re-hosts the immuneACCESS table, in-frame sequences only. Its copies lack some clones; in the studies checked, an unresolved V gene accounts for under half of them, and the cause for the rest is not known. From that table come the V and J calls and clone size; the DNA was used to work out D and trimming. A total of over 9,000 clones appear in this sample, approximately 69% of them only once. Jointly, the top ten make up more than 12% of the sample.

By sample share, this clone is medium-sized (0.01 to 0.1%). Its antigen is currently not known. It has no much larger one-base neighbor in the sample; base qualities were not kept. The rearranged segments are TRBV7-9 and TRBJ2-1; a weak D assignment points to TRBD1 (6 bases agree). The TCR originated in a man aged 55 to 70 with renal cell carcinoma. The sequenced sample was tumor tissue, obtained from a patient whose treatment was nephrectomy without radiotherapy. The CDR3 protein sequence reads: CASSSTVDRHNEQFF. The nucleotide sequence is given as TGTGCCAGCAGCAGTACCGTGGACAGACACAATGAGCAGTTCTTC.